One and the same sample provided the 3 T cell receptor beta chains below, sequenced in a study of technical replicates of blood from a few donors. The method was immunoSEQ multiplex PCR; TCRdb's version includes in-frame clones alone and lacks a portion of them. The sample lists about 61,000 clones; almost 97% were seen once. Material for sequencing was T cells isolated from PBMCs. These receptors all come from a human donor in good health.

The rearrangement uses TRBV28 and TRBJ1-4; D unresolved. This CDR3 spans 13 amino acids. Germline V lookup: CDR1 MDHEN, CDR2 SYDVKM. Trimming took off 2 bases at V and 4 bases at J, with 5 bases between the two ends. The CDR3 loop is CASSLPYNEKLFF. CDR3 nucleotide sequence: TGTGCCAGCAGTTTACCTTATAATGAAAAACTGTTTTTT. The full variable domain, with the rest looked up from reference TRBV28 and TRBJ1-4, is DVKVTQSSRYLVKRTGEKVFLECVQDMDHENMFWYRQDPGLGLRLIYFSYDVKMKEKGDIPEGYSVSREKKERFSLILESASTNQTSMYLCASSLPYNEKLFFGSGTQLSVL.

V usage is TRBV10-3 and J usage is TRBJ2-3, with 8 bases identical to TRBD2. Germline lookup yields CDR1 ENHRY and CDR2 SYGVKD. With 2 bases clipped from V and 2 bases from J, the junction kept 9 bases outside the gene matches. The CDR3 totals 17 residues. The CDR3, as DNA: TGTGCCATCAGTGAGGGCGGGGGGTCCCCCCTCACAGATACGCAGTATTTT. This encodes CAISEGGGSPLTDTQYF.

The chain is built from TRBV9 and TRBJ2-5, with D tentatively TRBD2 (5 bases). The CDR3 sequence is 17 residues long. V lost 1 base and J 5 bases, leaving 21 bases between the germline ends. Looked up from germline, CDR1 is SGDLS and CDR2 is YYNGEE. The CDR3 sequence: CASSVKGGDPGMETQYF. DNA for the CDR3: TGTGCCAGCAGCGTAAAAGGTGGGGATCCGGGGATGGAGACCCAGTACTTC.